The table lists the clone carrying this T cell receptor beta chain with a few counts. Its antigen remains unknown. A second PCR, run for roughly 7 to 11 cycles, used a sample-barcoded 5' primer plus a J-beta primer mix. The template-switch adaptor, which had 12 random nucleotides, put a tag on each cDNA molecule. Every individual sample yielded 2.5 million or more paired-end reads (each containing CDR3). In TCRdb, the 5' RACE reads were re-called with MiXCR into one record per CDR3 protein. The table has fewer than 950,000 distinct CDR3 sequences, around 36% seen once. The total RNA that was extracted per sample amounted to at least 5 micrograms. This specimen belongs to a study of blood T cells in healthy people across ages. Study-wide points: When set beside aged donors, long-lived donors presented more naive CD4+ cells and higher diversity.

Material for sequencing was blood. This TCR was recovered from a man in his late teens or twenties in good health.

The CDR3, as DNA: TGTGCCAGCATCCAGGGGATAGCTTTGTCTGGGGCCAACGTCCTGACTTTC. Residues: CASIQGIALSGANVLTF. This chain connects TRBV11-3 to TRBJ2-6, with a possible D match to TRBD1 (6 bases). Looked up from germline, CDR1 is SGHNT and CDR2 is YENEEA. The V and J ends lost 7 bases and 1 base respectively, with 17 bases between them. CDR3 length equals 17 residues.